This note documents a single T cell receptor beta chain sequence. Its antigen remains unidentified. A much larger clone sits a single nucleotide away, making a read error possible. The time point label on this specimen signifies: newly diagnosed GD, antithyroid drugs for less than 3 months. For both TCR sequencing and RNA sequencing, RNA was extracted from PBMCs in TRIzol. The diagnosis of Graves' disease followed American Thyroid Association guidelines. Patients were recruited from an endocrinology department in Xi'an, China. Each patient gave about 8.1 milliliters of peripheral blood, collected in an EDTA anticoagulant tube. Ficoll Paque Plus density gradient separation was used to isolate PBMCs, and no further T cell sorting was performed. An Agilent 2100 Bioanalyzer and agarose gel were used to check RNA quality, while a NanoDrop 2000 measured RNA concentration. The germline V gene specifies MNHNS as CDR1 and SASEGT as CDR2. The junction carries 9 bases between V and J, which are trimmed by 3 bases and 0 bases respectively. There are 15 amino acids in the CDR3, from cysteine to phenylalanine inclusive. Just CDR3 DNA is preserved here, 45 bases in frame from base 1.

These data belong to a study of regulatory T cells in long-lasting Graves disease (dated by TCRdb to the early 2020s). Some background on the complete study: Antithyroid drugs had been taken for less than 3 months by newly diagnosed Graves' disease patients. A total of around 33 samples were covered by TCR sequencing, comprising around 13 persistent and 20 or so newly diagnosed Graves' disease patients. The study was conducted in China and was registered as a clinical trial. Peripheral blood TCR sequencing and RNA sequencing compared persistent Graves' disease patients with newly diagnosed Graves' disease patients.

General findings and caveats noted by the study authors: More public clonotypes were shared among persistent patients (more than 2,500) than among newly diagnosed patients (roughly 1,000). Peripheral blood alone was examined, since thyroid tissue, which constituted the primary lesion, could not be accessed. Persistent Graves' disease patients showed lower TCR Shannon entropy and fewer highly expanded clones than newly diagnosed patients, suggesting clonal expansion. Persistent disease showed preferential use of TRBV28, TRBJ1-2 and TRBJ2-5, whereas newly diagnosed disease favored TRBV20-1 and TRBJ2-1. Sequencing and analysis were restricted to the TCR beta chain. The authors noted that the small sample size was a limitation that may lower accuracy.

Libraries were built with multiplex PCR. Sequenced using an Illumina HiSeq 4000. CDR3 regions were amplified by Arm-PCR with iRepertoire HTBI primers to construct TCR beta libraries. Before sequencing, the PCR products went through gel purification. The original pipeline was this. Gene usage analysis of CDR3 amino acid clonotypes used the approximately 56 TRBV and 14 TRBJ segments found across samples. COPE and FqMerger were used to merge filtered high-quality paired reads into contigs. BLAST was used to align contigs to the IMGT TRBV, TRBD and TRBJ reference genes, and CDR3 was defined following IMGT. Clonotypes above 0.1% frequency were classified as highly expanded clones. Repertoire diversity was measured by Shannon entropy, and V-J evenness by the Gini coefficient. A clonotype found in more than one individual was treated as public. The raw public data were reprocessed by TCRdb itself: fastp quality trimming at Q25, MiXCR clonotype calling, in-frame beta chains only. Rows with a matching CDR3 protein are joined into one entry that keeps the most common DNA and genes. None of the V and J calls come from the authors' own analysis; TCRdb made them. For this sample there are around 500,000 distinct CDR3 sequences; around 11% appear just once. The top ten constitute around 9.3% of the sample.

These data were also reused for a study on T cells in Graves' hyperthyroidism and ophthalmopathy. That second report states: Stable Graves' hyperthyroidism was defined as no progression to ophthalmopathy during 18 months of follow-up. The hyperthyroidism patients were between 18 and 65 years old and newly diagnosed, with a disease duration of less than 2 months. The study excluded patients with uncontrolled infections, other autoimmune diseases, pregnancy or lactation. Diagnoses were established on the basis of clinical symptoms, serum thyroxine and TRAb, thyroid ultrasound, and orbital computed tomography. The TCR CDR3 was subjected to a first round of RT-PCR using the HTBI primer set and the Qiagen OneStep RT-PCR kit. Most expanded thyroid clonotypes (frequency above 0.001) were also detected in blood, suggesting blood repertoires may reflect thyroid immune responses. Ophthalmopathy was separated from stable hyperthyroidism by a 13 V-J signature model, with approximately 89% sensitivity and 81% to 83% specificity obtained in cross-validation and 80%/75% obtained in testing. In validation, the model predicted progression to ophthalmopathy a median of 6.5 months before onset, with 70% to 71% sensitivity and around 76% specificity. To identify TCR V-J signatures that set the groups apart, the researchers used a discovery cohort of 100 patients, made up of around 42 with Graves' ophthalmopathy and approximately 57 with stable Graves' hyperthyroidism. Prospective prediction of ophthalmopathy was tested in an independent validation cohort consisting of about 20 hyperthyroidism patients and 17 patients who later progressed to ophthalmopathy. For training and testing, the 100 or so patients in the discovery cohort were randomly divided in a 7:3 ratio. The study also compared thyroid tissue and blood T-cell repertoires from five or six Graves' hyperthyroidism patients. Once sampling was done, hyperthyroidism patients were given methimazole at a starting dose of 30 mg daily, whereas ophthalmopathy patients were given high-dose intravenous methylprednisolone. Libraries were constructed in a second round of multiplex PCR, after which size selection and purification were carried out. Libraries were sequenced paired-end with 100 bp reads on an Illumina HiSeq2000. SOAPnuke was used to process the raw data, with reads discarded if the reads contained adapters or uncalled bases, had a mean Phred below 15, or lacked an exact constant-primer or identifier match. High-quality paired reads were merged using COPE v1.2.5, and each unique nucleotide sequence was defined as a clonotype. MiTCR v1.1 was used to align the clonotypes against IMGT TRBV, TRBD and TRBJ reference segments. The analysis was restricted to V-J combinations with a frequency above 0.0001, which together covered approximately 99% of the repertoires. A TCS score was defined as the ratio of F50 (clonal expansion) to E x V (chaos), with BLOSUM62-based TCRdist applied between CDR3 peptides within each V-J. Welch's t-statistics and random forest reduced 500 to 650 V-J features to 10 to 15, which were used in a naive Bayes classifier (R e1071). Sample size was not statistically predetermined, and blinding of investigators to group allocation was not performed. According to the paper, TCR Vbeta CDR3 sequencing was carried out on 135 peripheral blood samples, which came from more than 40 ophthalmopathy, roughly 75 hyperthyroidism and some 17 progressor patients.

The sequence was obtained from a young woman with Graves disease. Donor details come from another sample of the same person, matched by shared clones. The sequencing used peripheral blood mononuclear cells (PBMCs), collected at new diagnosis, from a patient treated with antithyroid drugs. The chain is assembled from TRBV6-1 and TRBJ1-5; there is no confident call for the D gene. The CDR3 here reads CASSDRRDSNQPQHF. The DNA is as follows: TGTGCCAGCAGTGACAGGAGGGATAGCAATCAGCCCCAGCATTTT.